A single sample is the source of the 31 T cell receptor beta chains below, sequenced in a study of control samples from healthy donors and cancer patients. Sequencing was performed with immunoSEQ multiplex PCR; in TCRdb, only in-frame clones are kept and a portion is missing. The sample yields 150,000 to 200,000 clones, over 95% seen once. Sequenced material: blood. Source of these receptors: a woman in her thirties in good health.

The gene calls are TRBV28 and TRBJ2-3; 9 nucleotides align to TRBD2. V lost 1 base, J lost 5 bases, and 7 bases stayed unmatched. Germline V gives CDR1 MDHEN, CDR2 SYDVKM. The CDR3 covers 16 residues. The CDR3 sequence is CASSLFGGLARDTQYF. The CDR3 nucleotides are TGTGCCAGCAGTTTATTCGGGGGACTAGCAAGAGATACGCAGTATTTT.

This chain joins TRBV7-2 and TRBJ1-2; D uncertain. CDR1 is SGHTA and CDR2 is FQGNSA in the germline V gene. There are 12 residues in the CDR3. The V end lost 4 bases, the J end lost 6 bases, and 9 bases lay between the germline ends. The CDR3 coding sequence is TGTGCCAGCAGCTCCAGGATCAATGGCTACACCTTC. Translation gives CASSSRINGYTF.

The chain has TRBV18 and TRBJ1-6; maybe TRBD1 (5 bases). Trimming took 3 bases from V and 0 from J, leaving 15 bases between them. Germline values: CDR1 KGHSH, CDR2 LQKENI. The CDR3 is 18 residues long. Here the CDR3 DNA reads TGTGCCAGCTCACCCCTAAGCAGGGAAAGCTCCTATAATTCACCCCTCCACTTT. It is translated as CASSPLSRESSYNSPLHF.

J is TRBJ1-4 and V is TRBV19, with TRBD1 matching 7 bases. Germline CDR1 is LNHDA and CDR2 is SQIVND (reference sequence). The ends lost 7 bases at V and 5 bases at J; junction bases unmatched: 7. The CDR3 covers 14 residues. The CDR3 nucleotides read TGTGCCAGTAACAGGGGAGTACCAAATGAAAAACTGTTTTTT. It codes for CASNRGVPNEKLFF. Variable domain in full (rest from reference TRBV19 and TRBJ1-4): DGGITQSPKYLFRKEGQNVTLSCEQNLNHDAMYWYRQDPGQGLRLIYYSQIVNDFQKGDIAEGYSVSREKKESFPLTVTSAQKNPTAFYLCASNRGVPNEKLFFGSGTQLSVL.

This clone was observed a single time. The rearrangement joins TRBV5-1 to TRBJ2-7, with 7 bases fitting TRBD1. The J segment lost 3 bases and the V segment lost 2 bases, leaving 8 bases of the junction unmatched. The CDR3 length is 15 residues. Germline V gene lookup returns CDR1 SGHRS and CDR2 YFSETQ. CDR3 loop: CASSFVPGQSYEQYF. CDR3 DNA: TGCGCCAGCAGCTTTGTGCCGGGACAGAGCTACGAGCAGTACTTC.

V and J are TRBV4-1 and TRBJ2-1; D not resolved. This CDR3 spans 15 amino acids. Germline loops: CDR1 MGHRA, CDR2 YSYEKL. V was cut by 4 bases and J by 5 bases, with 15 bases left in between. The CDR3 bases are TGCGCCAGCAGCCTAGGATGGTGGCGGAACAATGAGCAGTTCTTC. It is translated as CASSLGWWRNNEQFF.

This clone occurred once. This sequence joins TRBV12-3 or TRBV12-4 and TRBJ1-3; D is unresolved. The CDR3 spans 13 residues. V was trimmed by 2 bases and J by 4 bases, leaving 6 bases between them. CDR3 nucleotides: TGTGCCAGCAGTTTAAGTTCCGGAAACACCATATATTTT. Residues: CASSLSSGNTIYF.

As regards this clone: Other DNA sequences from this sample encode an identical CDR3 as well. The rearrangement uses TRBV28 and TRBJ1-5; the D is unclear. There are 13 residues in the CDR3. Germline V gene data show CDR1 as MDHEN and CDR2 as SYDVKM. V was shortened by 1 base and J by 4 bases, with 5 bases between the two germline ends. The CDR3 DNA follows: TGTGCCAGCAGTTTATTCGGGAATCAGCCCCAGCATTTT. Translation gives CASSLFGNQPQHF.

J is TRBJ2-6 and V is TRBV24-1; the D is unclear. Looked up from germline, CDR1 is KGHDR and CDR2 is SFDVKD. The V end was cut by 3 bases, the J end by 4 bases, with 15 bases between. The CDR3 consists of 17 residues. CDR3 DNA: TGTGCCACCAGTGATGCTGGATCCTTGGGAGGGGCCAACGTCCTGACTTTC. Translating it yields CATSDAGSLGGANVLTF.

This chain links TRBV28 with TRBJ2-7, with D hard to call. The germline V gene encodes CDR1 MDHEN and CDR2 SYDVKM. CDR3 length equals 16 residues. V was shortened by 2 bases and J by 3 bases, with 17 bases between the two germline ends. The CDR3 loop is CASSLGRRTANYEQYF. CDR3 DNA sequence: TGTGCCAGCAGTTTAGGGCGCCGCACCGCGAACTACGAGCAGTACTTC.

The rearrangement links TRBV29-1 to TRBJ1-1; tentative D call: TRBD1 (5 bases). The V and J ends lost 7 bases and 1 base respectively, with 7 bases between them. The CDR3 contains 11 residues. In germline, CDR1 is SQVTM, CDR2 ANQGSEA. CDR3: CSGGQNTEAFF. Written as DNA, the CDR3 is TGCAGCGGTGGACAGAACACTGAAGCTTTCTTT.

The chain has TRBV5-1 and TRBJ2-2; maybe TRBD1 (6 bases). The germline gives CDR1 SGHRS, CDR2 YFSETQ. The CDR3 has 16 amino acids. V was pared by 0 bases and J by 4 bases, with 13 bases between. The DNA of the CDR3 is TGCGCCAGCAGCTTGGACAGGGCCGTCAGCACCGGGGAGCTGTTTTTT. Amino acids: CASSLDRAVSTGELFF.

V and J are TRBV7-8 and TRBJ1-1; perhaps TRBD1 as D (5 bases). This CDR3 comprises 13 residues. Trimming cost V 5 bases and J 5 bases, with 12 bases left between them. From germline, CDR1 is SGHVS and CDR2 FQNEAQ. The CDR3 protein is CASSRGPGTEAFF. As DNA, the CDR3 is TGTGCCAGCAGCCGGGGACCAGGGACTGAAGCTTTCTTT.

CDR3 amino acids: CATSGPLRGGETQYF. CDR3 sequence (DNA): TGTGCCACCTCCGGTCCCCTCAGGGGTGGGGAGACCCAGTACTTC. This chain connects TRBV11-3 to TRBJ2-5, with D maybe TRBD1 (6 bases). The V and J ends lost 10 bases and 5 bases respectively, with 23 bases between them. The CDR3 is 15 amino acids. CDR1 SGHNT and CDR2 YENEEA come from the germline V gene.

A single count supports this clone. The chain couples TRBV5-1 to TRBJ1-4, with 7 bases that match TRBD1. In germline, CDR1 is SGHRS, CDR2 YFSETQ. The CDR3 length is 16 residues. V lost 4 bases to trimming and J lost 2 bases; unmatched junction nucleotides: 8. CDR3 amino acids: CASSPGQGQTNEKLFF. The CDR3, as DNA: TGCGCCAGCAGCCCGGGCCAGGGACAGACTAATGAAAAACTGTTTTTT.

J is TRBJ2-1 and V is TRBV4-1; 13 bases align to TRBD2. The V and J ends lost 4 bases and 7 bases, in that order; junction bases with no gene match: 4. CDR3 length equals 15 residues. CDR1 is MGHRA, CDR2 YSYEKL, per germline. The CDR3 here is CASSPRLAGGNEQFF. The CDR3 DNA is TGCGCCAGCAGCCCTCGACTAGCGGGAGGAAATGAGCAGTTCTTC.

The CDR3 reads CASSDYSTDTQYF. The DNA for the CDR3 is TGTGCCAGCAGTGATTACAGCACAGATACGCAGTATTTT. This chain links TRBV6-1 with TRBJ2-3; D remains unclear. V lost 3 bases and J lost 0, with 4 bases in between. Germline V gene lookup returns CDR1 MNHNS and CDR2 SASEGT. The CDR3 sequence is 13 residues long.

The CDR3 here is CASSPGQENTEAFF. In nucleotides, the CDR3 is TGTGCCAGCAGCCCCGGACAGGAGAACACTGAAGCTTTCTTT. The chain carries TRBV6-2 or TRBV6-3 and TRBJ1-1; 7 bases are a match to TRBD1. CDR3 length equals 14 residues. V lost 6 bases to trimming and J lost 1 base; unmatched junction nucleotides: 5. Germline values: CDR1 MNHEY, CDR2 SVGEGT.

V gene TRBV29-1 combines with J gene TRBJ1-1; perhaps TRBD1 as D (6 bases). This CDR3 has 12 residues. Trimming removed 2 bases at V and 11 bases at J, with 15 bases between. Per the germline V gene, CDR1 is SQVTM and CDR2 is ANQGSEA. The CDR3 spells CSVEKARGMAFF. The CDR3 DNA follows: TGCAGCGTTGAAAAGGCCAGGGGAATGGCTTTCTTT.

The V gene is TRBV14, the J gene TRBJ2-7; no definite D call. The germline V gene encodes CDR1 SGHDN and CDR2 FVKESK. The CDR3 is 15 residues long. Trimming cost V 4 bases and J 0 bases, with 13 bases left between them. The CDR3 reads CASSPLGPSSYEQYF. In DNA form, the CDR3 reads TGTGCCAGCAGCCCTCTCGGGCCTAGCTCCTACGAGCAGTACTTC.

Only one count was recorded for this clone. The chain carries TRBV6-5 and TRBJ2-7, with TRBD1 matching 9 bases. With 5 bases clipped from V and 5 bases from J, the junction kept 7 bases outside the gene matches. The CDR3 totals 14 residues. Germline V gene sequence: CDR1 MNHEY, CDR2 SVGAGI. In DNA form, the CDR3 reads TGTGCCAGCAGTACCCGACAGGGGGTGGACGAGCAGTACTTC. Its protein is CASSTRQGVDEQYF.

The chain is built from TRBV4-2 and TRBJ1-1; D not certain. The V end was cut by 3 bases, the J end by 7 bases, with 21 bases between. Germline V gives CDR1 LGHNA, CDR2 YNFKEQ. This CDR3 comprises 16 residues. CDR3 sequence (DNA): TGTGCCAGCAGCCACCTCGAGGACGGCGGCTGGTGTGAAGCTTTCTTT. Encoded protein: CASSHLEDGGWCEAFF.

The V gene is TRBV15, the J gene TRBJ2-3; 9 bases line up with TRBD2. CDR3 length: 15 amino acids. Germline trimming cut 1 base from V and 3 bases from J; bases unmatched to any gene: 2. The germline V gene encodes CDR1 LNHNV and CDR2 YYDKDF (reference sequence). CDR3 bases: TGTGCCACCAGCAGAGGGGCGGGAGGGACAGATACGCAGTATTTT. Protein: CATSRGAGGTDTQYF.

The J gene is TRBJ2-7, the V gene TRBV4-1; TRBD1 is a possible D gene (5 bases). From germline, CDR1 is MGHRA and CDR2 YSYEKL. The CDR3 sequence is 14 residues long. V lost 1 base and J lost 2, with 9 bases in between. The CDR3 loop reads CASSQVGAAYEQYF. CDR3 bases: TGCGCCAGCAGCCAAGTAGGGGCAGCCTACGAGCAGTACTTC.

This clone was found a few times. The CDR3 region has the DNA TGTGCCAGCAGCCCAGGGCGGGCGACTGGCTACACCTTC. It translates to CASSPGRATGYTF. V and J are TRBV7-6 and TRBJ1-2; TRBD1 might be the D (5 bases). In germline, CDR1 is SGHVS, CDR2 FNYEAQ. V lost 5 bases and J 7 bases, leaving 14 bases between the germline ends. This CDR3 spans 13 amino acids.

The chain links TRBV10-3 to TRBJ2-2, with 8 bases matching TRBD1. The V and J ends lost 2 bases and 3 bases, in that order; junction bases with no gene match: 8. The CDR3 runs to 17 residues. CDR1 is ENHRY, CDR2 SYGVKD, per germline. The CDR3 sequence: CAISEPDRVVYTGELFF. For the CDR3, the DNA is TGTGCCATCAGTGAGCCGGACAGGGTCGTTTACACCGGGGAGCTGTTTTTT.

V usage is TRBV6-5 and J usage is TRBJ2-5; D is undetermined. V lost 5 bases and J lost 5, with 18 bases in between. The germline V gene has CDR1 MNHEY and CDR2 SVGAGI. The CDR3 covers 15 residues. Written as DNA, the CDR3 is TGTGCCAGCAGTCCCCTGGGCTCGGTGATGGAGACCCAGTACTTC. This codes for CASSPLGSVMETQYF.

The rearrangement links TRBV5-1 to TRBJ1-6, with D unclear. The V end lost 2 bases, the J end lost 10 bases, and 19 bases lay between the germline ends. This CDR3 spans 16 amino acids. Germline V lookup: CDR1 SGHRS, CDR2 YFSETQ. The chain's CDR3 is CASSFGSSELRSPLHF. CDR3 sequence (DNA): TGCGCCAGCAGCTTTGGATCTTCCGAGTTGCGGTCACCCCTCCACTTT.

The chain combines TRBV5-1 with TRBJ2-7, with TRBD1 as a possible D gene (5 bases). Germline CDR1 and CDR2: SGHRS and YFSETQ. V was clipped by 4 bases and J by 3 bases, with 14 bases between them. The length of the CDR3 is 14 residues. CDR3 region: CASSVDRPFYEQYF. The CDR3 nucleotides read TGCGCCAGCAGCGTAGACAGACCCTTCTACGAGCAGTACTTC.

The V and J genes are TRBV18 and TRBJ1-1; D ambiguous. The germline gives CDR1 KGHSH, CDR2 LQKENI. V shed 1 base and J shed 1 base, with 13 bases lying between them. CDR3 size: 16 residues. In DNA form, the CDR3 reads TGTGCCAGCTCACCACGTATAAGGGCGCCGAACACTGAAGCTTTCTTT. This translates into CASSPRIRAPNTEAFF.

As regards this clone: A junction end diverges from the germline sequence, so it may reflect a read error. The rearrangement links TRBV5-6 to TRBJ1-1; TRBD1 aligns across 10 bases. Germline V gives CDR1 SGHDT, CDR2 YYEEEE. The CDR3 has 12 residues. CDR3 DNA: TGTGCCAGCAGCTGGGCCGGGACAGGGGCGTCCTTT. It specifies CASSWAGTGASF.